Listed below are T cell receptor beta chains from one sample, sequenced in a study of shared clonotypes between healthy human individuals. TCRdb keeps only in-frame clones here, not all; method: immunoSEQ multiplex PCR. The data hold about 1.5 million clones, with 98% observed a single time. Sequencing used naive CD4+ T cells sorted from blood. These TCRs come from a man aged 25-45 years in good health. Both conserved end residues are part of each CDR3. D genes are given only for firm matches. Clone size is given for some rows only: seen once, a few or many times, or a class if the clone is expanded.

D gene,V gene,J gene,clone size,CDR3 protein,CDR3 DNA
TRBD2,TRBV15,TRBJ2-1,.,CATSMPGTSLTEQFF,TGTGCCACCAGCATGCCTGGGACTAGTCTAACTGAGCAGTTCTTC
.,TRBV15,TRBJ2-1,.,CATSRSKGSRDNNEQFF,TGTGCCACCAGCAGATCAAAGGGCTCGCGGGATAACAATGAGCAGTTCTTC
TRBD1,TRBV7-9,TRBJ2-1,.,CASSLTPGQGLENEQFF,TGTGCCAGCAGCTTAACCCCAGGACAGGGGTTGGAAAATGAGCAGTTCTTC
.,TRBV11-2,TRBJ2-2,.,CASSLAGVNTGELFF,TGTGCCAGCAGCTTAGCGGGAGTGAACACCGGGGAGCTGTTTTTT
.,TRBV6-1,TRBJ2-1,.,CASSPYNEQFF,TGTGCCAGCAGCCCTTACAATGAGCAGTTCTTC
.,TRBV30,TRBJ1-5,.,CAWGLGSHQPQHF,TGTGCCTGGGGCCTTGGGAGCCATCAGCCCCAGCATTTT
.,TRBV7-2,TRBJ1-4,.,CASSARGGRGEKLFF,TGTGCCAGCAGCGCGAGGGGAGGCAGAGGAGAAAAACTGTTTTTT
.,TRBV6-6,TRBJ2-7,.,CASSRDLSSSYEQYF,TGTGCCAGCAGTCGGGACCTTTCAAGCTCCTACGAGCAGTACTTC
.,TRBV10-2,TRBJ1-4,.,CASSERRGNEKLFF,TGCGCCAGCAGTGAAAGGCGCGGTAATGAAAAACTGTTTTTT
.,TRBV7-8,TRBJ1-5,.,CASSPLAGFDNQPQHF,TGTGCCAGCAGCCCCCTTGCGGGATTTGACAATCAGCCCCAGCATTTT
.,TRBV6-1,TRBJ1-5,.,CASSEGRSQPQHF,TGTGCCAGCAGTGAGGGGCGGAGTCAGCCCCAGCATTTT
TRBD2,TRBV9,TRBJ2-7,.,CASSVGTSGTYEQYF,TGTGCCAGCAGCGTAGGCACTAGCGGGACGTACGAGCAGTACTTC
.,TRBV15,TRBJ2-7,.,CATSRDWGVYEQYF,TGTGCCACCAGCAGAGATTGGGGAGTCTACGAGCAGTACTTC
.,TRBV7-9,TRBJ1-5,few,CASSVDRSNQPQHF,TGTGCCAGCAGCGTAGACAGAAGCAATCAGCCCCAGCATTTT
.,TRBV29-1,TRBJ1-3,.,CSVELSGNTIYF,TGCAGCGTTGAACTCTCTGGAAACACCATATATTTT
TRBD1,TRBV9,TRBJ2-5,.,CASSVEMGQAGQETQYF,TGTGCCAGCAGCGTAGAAATGGGACAGGCGGGCCAAGAGACCCAGTACTTC
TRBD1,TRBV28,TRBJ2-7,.,CASRGQGPYEQYF,TGTGCCAGCAGGGGACAGGGCCCCTACGAGCAGTACTTC
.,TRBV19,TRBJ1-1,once,CASPKPSGTEAFF,TGTGCCAGTCCCAAGCCCAGTGGGACTGAAGCTTTCTTT
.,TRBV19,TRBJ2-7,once,CASSIGPHRNEQYF,TGTGCCAGTAGTATCGGACCCCATCGCAACGAGCAGTACTTC
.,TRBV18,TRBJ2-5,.,CASSPGRQETQYF,TGTGCCAGCTCACCGGGACGGCAAGAGACCCAGTACTTC
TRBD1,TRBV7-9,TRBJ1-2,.,CASSLAPDRGTNYGYTF,TGTGCCAGCAGCTTAGCGCCGGACAGGGGGACTAACTATGGCTACACCTTC
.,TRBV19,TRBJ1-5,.,CASSSQGLGNQPQHF,TGTGCCAGTAGTTCACAGGGCCTAGGGAATCAGCCCCAGCATTTT
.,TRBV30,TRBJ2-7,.,CAWSRSVRAQRSPYEQYF,TGTGCCTGGAGTCGGTCCGTCAGGGCCCAGCGTAGCCCCTACGAGCAGTACTTC
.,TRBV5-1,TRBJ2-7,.,CASSEGINEQYF,TGCGCCAGCAGTGAGGGTATTAACGAGCAGTACTTC
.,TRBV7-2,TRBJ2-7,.,CASSLVLGYEQYF,TGTGCCAGCAGCTTAGTGCTGGGCTACGAGCAGTACTTC
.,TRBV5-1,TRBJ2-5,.,CASSLVTEQETQYF,TGCGCCAGCAGCTTGGTGACAGAACAAGAGACCCAGTACTTC
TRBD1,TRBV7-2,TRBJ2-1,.,CASSLSLDRGYGNEQFF,TGTGCCAGCAGCTTATCCCTGGACAGGGGATATGGGAATGAGCAGTTCTTC
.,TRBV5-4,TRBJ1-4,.,CASSLGQGSVEKLFF,TGTGCCAGCAGCCTGGGCCAGGGGTCGGTTGAAAAACTGTTTTTT
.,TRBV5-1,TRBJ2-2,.,CASSALANTGELFF,TGCGCCAGCAGTGCCCTAGCGAACACCGGGGAGCTGTTTTTT
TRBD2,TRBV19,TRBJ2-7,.,CATGLATNEQYF,TGTGCCACGGGACTAGCGACCAACGAGCAGTACTTC
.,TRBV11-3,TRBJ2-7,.,CASSLGLGYEQYF,TGTGCCAGCAGCTTAGGTCTGGGCTACGAGCAGTACTTC
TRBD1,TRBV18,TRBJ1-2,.,CASSNGQGDFTEYGYTF,TGTGCCAGCTCAAACGGACAGGGTGACTTTACGGAGTATGGCTACACCTTC
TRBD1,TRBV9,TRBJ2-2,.,CASSVGPLDRAPGELFF,TGTGCCAGCAGCGTAGGTCCCCTGGACAGGGCACCCGGGGAGCTGTTTTTT
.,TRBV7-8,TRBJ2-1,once,CASSFRVGSASYNEQFF,TGTGCCAGCAGCTTCCGTGTCGGGAGTGCCTCCTACAATGAGCAGTTCTTC
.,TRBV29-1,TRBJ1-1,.,CSVRDRSNTEAFF,TGCAGCGTTCGAGACAGATCAAACACTGAAGCTTTCTTT
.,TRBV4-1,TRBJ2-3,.,CASSQDVTTEVGTDTQYF,TGCGCCAGCAGCCAAGATGTGACCACAGAAGTCGGCACAGATACGCAGTATTTT
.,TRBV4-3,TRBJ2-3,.,CASSQEAVTDSTDTQYF,TGCGCCAGCAGCCAAGAGGCCGTGACAGATAGCACAGATACGCAGTATTTT
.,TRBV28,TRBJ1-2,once,CASSPQTRNGYTF,TGTGCCAGCAGTCCACAGACCCGGAATGGCTACACCTTC
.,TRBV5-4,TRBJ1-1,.,CASSPGSVALVSTEAFF,TGTGCCAGCAGCCCCGGGTCAGTAGCCCTAGTCTCCACTGAAGCTTTCTTT
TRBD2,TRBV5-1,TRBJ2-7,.,CASSRNGLGLAGGPGEQYF,TGCGCCAGCAGCCGTAACGGATTGGGACTAGCGGGAGGGCCCGGCGAGCAGTACTTC
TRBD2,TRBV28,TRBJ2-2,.,CASRAGVRSGELFF,TGTGCCAGCAGGGCGGGAGTTCGTTCCGGGGAGCTGTTTTTT
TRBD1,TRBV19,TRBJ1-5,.,CASSIETGYSQPQHF,TGTGCCAGTAGTATAGAGACAGGGTACAGTCAGCCCCAGCATTTT
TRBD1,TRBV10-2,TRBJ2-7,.,CASTVTIQGKEQYF,TGCGCCAGCACCGTTACGATACAGGGGAAAGAGCAGTACTTC
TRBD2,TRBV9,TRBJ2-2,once,CASTLGGLAGAKIAGELFF,TGTGCCAGCACCCTGGGGGGACTAGCGGGAGCTAAGATTGCCGGGGAGCTGTTTTTT
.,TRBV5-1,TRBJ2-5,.,CASSEFSSQETQYF,TGCGCCAGCAGTGAGTTTAGCAGCCAAGAGACCCAGTACTTC
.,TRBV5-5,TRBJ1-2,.,CASSLYSAGERGYTF,TGTGCCAGCAGCTTGTATTCCGCAGGGGAACGCGGCTACACCTTC
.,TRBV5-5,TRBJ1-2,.,CASSLSRANYGYTF,TGTGCCAGCAGCTTAAGTCGGGCTAACTATGGCTACACCTTC
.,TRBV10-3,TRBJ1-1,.,CAISETPGRTEAFF,TGTGCCATCAGTGAGACCCCAGGGCGGACTGAAGCTTTCTTT